These 17 T cell receptor beta chains were all obtained from the same sample, sequenced in a study of T-cell memory formation after mild COVID-19. MiXCR was run by TCRdb on the 5' RACE reads, yielding one entry per CDR3 protein. Here the sample spans 58,000 or so distinct CDR3 sequences, approximately 30% being singletons. Sequencing was done on a sample of PBMCs or a T cell subset sorted from them (not recorded which). The source is a man younger than 30 who had mild COVID-19 (a few samples of this study predate the infection). Cell type and time point are not known.

This clonotype was seen more than once but under ten times. The chain couples TRBV12-3 or TRBV12-4 to TRBJ2-7; D is possibly TRBD1 or TRBD2 (5 bases each). This CDR3 contains 16 residues. The V end was cut by 3 bases, the J end by 0 bases, with 15 bases between. As DNA, the CDR3 is TGTGCCAGCAGTTTTAGAGGGGACCGATACTCCTACGAGCAGTACTTC. Translation gives CASSFRGDRYSYEQYF.

This clonotype showed up many times. In nucleotides, the CDR3 is TGTGCCAGCAGTTACTCGTCTAGCGGGGGGCTCTCTCAAGAGACCCAGTACTTC. Translated: CASSYSSSGGLSQETQYF. The V call is TRBV6-5, the J call TRBJ2-5; 11 nucleotides match TRBD2. V was clipped by 0 bases and J by 2 bases; unmatched bases: 8. The CDR3 is made up of 18 amino acids. The germline CDR1 and CDR2 sequences are MNHEY and SVGAGI.

The sample holds a few counts of this clonotype. The rearrangement joins TRBV5-1 to TRBJ2-1; 8 bases align to TRBD1. Losses at the gene ends were 4 bases for V and 3 bases for J; bases not matched to a gene: 6. Looked up from germline, CDR1 is SGHRS and CDR2 is YFSETQ. The CDR3 runs 15 residues. The CDR3 region is CASSEGTGRYNEQFF. The CDR3 bases are TGCGCCAGCAGCGAGGGGACAGGACGCTACAATGAGCAGTTCTTC. Looking up the rest from reference TRBV5-1 and TRBJ2-1 gives the full variable domain: KAGVTQTPRYLIKTRGQQVTLSCSPISGHRSVSWYQQTPGQGLQFLFEYFSETQRNKGNFPGRFSGRQFSNSRSEMNVSTLELGDSALYLCASSEGTGRYNEQFFGPGTRLTVL.

This clonotype occurred many times. The chain uses TRBV7-6 and TRBJ2-2, with no clear D. This CDR3 has 12 amino acids. Trimming took off 3 bases at V and 6 bases at J, with 5 bases between the two ends. Germline values: CDR1 SGHVS, CDR2 FNYEAQ. The CDR3 coding sequence is TGTGCCAGCAGCTTTCGATCCGGGGAGCTGTTTTTT. Its protein is CASSFRSGELFF.

This clonotype has only a few counts. The chain is built from TRBV29-1 and TRBJ1-6; TRBD1 aligns across 9 bases. The trim removed 6 bases at V and 10 bases at J, leaving 7 bases unmatched. The CDR3 is 13 residues long. Germline values: CDR1 SQVTM, CDR2 ANQGSEA. CDR3 region: CSVRTGENSPLHF. The CDR3 nucleotides read TGCAGCGTCAGGACAGGGGAAAACTCACCCCTCCACTTT.

The chain is built from TRBV7-9 and TRBJ1-1; D is perhaps TRBD1 (6 bases). The germline V gene encodes CDR1 SEHNR and CDR2 FQNEAQ (reference sequence). V was trimmed by 6 bases and J by 0 bases, leaving 17 bases between them. This CDR3 has 16 amino acids. CDR3 bases: TGTGCCAGCAGTCCTCAGGGGAGTCGGATGAACACTGAAGCTTTCTTT. Encoded protein: CASSPQGSRMNTEAFF.

This clonotype was seen more than once but under ten times. This chain uses TRBV11-2 with TRBJ1-5, with 10 bases that match TRBD1. With V trimmed by 4 bases and J by 5 bases, 5 bases remained unmatched. The CDR3 is 15 amino acids. From germline, CDR1 is SGHAT and CDR2 FQNNGV. In DNA form, the CDR3 reads TGTGCCAGCAGCTCCGGACAGGGGGATGATCAGCCCCAGCATTTT. Protein: CASSSGQGDDQPQHF.

There are a few counts of this clonotype. CDR3 DNA sequence: TGTGCCACCAGTGATGGCGGGACAGGGGGTACTAACTATGGCTACACCTTC. This gives the protein CATSDGGTGGTNYGYTF. J is TRBJ1-2 and V is TRBV24-1; 11 nucleotides align to TRBD1. The CDR3 totals 17 residues. Germline CDR1 KGHDR, CDR2 SFDVKD. Losses at the gene ends were 3 bases for V and 0 bases for J; bases not matched to a gene: 5.

This clonotype was counted between two and nine times. The chain has TRBV12-3 or TRBV12-4 and TRBJ2-7, with D tentatively TRBD1 (5 bases). V lost 7 bases to trimming and J lost 0 bases, with 13 bases between them. The CDR3 extends over 14 amino acids. For the CDR3, the DNA is TGTGCCAGCAACGCGCAGGGTAGCTCCTACGAGCAGTACTTC. Residues: CASNAQGSSYEQYF.

The chain links TRBV10-3 to TRBJ2-1, with 11 bases that match TRBD1. V trimming: 3 bases; J trimming: 6 bases; junction bases outside the gene matches: 7. This CDR3 spans 16 amino acids. Germline values: CDR1 ENHRY, CDR2 SYGVKD. For the CDR3, the DNA is TGTGCCATCAGTGACCTTCCCGGGACAGGGGGCAATGAGCAGTTCTTC. Translating gives CAISDLPGTGGNEQFF.

In its sample, this clonotype was seen a few times. The chain has TRBV4-3 and TRBJ2-3; 10 nucleotides align to TRBD2. This CDR3 is 16 amino acids long. Germline loops: CDR1 LGHNA, CDR2 YSLEER. V was pared by 1 base and J by 4 bases, with 5 bases of the junction left unmatched. For the CDR3, the DNA is TGCGCCAGCAGCCAAGTCAGCGGGGGGGCCTCAGATACGCAGTATTTT. Amino acid sequence: CASSQVSGGASDTQYF.

CDR3 bases: TGCGCCAGCAGCCCCCGAACACTTGAGATCACAGATACGCAGTATTTT. This codes for CASSPRTLEITDTQYF. The chain employs TRBV4-1 and TRBJ2-3; no reliable D call. This CDR3 has 16 residues. Germline CDR1 is MGHRA and CDR2 is YSYEKL. V was trimmed by 4 bases and J by 2 bases, leaving 16 bases between them.

The chain couples TRBV5-1 to TRBJ2-1, with D possibly TRBD1 on 6 matching bases. The germline V gene encodes CDR1 SGHRS and CDR2 YFSETQ. Trimming pared 2 bases from V and 9 bases from J, leaving 18 bases between. This CDR3 contains 15 residues. CDR3 region: CASSLLWDTSGEQFF. CDR3 in DNA: TGCGCCAGCAGCTTATTGTGGGACACCTCGGGTGAGCAGTTCTTC. Full variable domain (outside the CDR3, taken from reference TRBV5-1 and TRBJ2-1): KAGVTQTPRYLIKTRGQQVTLSCSPISGHRSVSWYQQTPGQGLQFLFEYFSETQRNKGNFPGRFSGRQFSNSRSEMNVSTLELGDSALYLCASSLLWDTSGEQFFGPGTRLTVL.

The V and J genes are TRBV7-8 and TRBJ2-1; 7 bases are shared with TRBD2. This CDR3 contains 15 residues. After removal of 4 bases from V and 0 bases from J, the junction contained 3 bases not matched to a gene. Germline CDR1 and CDR2: SGHVS and FQNEAQ. In DNA, the CDR3 is TGTGCCAGCAGCTCGCGGGGGAGCTCCTACAATGAGCAGTTCTTC. Protein sequence: CASSSRGSSYNEQFF.

This chain links TRBV15 with TRBJ1-1; D remains unclear. CDR1 is LNHNV, CDR2 YYDKDF, per germline (reference sequence). The length of the CDR3 is 14 residues. Trimming shortened V by 3 bases and J by 2 bases, and 10 bases separated the two germline ends. The DNA of the CDR3 is TGTGCCACCAGCAGTAGGCGGCTAAACACTGAAGCTTTCTTT. Amino acids: CATSSRRLNTEAFF.

The V and J genes are TRBV7-6 and TRBJ2-7; TRBD1 matches 7 bases. The CDR3 is 16 amino acids. The germline V gene has CDR1 SGHVS and CDR2 FNYEAQ. V gave up 5 bases and J gave up 0 bases; unmatched junction bases: 10. Here the CDR3 DNA reads TGTGCCAGCAGCGAAAGGACAGGCCCGAGCTCCTACGAGCAGTACTTC. As protein: CASSERTGPSSYEQYF.

The chain combines TRBV7-9 with TRBJ2-7; D might be TRBD2 (5 bases). Per the germline V gene, CDR1 is SEHNR and CDR2 is FQNEAQ (reference sequence). With 4 bases removed from V and 3 bases from J, the gap between germline ends came to 10 bases. This CDR3 is 13 amino acids long. In DNA, the CDR3 is TGTGCCAGCAGCTATTATCGGGGCTACGAGCAGTACTTC. This sequence encodes CASSYYRGYEQYF.